This T cell receptor beta chain is drawn from a study of T cell responses to AZD1222 COVID-19 vaccine (dated by TCRdb to the early 2020s). Context from the whole study: AZD1222 recipients given second doses at about 4 weeks or at about 12 weeks were pooled, since spike-specific TCR depth and breadth were not found to differ between the two schedules. TCR sequencing covered some 240 trial participants: 200 to 210 given two doses of AZD1222 and 26 given two doses of MenACWY control vaccine. Trial participants were enrolled into age subgroups of 18-55, 56-69 and 70-plus years, which contained 148, 28 and 57 TCR-sequenced participants, respectively.

The CDR3 regions of human TCRbeta chains were subjected to immunosequencing. In the source study's methods: Repertoire TCRs were checked for matches against a reference library of SARS-CoV-2-specific TCRs that had been generated using the MIRA antigen-specificity platform. Breadth meant the fraction of unique TCRs that were SARS-CoV-2-associated, whereas depth meant the fraction of total T cells that were SARS-CoV-2-associated. Using the MIRA data, each spike-specific TCR was assigned both to the spike region to which the TCR was reactive and to a CD4 or CD8 class. Log10-transformed breadth and depth values were compared by one-way ANOVA with Sidak's multiple comparisons tests. TCRdb took over this immuneACCESS table, retaining in-frame rearrangements with V and J assigned. Such tables are incomplete; in checked studies, under half of the missing clones stem from an unresolved V gene, and the remainder is unexplained. The D gene and trimming were derived from the DNA, and the V and J assignments and clone size from that table. The sample table holds some 170,000 clones, of which around nine tenths were seen once. Of the sample, approximately 1.6% falls within the top ten clones.

As encoded in the germline V gene, CDR1 is MNHNS while CDR2 is SASEGT. V sheds 3 bases and J sheds 3 bases, leaving 12 bases between their ends. The CDR3 runs 15 amino acids, cysteine and phenylalanine included. Only the CDR3 DNA stays, 45 bases, in frame from base 1. Study-wide findings and limitations: After two AZD1222 doses, spike-specific TCR breadth and depth were significantly higher than at day 0 and than in MenACWY recipients. The whole spike protein was spanned by vaccine-associated CD4 TCRs, and dominant responses were seen in regions 160-218 and 743-854. Participants were mostly white British and included more females than males, and it was suggested by the authors that clonal diversity may have been underestimated. The 56-69-year group was small, and its depth increase did not reach significance, likely because of low power. Because no day 14 peak-response samples were available, repertoires were characterized only after the peak T cell response. Conclusions about previously exposed vaccinees are limited because only six or seven AZD1222 recipients were SARS-CoV-2 seropositive at baseline. Nearly half of unique spike-specific TCRs reportedly recognized epitopes outside regions mutated in the B.1.351 and B.1.1.7 variants.

This sample's time point label indicates: baseline before first vaccination. Samples from vaccinated people were obtained from the UK trials COV001 and COV002, which included a single-blind randomized controlled phase 2/3 trial of AZD1222 (ChAdOx1 nCoV-19) in healthy adults. For TCRbeta chain sequencing, PBMC samples were collected from trial participants at day 0 and at day 28 after the second dose. This clone appeared once. Its antigen has not been determined. No base quality values were provided; no much bigger clone lies one nucleotide off. Specimen: peripheral blood, collected on day 0 of AZD1222 vaccination. The sequence joins TRBV6-1 to TRBJ1-5, with TRBD1 tentatively as D gene (6 bases match). This sequence was found in an adult in good health. CDR3 reads: CASSDWGAVNQPQHF. The DNA is TGTGCCAGCAGTGATTGGGGGGCGGTCAATCAGCCCCAGCATTTT.